This T cell receptor (beta chain) was identified during a study of T-cell memory formation after mild COVID-19. Background on the study: Among the donors, TCR clusters were largely specific to each donor.

Trimming left V 1 base short and J 4 bases short, with 13 bases between. There are 15 residues in the CDR3. The germline V gene has CDR1 SGHRS and CDR2 YFSETQ. 5'RACE, which relied on constant-segment primers, yielded TCR alpha and TCR beta cDNA libraries carrying sample barcodes and UMIs. TCRdb independently ran MiXCR on the 5' RACE reads; one entry per CDR3 protein. The repertoire holds around 430,000 distinct CDR3 sequences, roughly 15% seen once, with roughly a fifth in the top ten. The sequence was collected from a man between 18 and 35 years old who had mild COVID-19 (a few samples of this study predate the infection). Cell type and time point are not known. The sample comprised PBMCs or a T cell subset sorted from them (not recorded which). V gene TRBV5-1 combines with J gene TRBJ2-3; TRBD2 might be the D (7 bases). The CDR3 nucleotides are TGCGCCAGCAGCTTGTTGGGGGGGCTCTCAGATACGCAGTATTTT. It translates to CASSLLGGLSDTQYF.